This is a list of T cell receptor beta chains from one sample in a study of CD8+CD57+ T cells in acquired aplastic anemia. One entry per CDR3 protein, called by TCRdb with MiXCR from the reads. This sample has 160,000 or so distinct CDR3 sequences, with roughly 50% found just once. Sequenced input: sorted CD4+, CD8+, or CD8+CD57+ T cells (not recorded which) from PBMCs. The receptors were gathered from a human donor with aplastic anemia. Each CDR3 is given with its conserved first and last residue. D genes are given only for firm matches. For some rows the clone size is stated as once, few or many, or as a class when expanded; others skip it.

clone size	V gene	J gene	D gene	CDR3 protein	CDR3 DNA
-	TRBV15	TRBJ1-2	-	CATSSPWEVRGYTF	TGTGCCACCAGCAGCCCCTGGGAGGTGCGAGGCTACACCTTC
-	TRBV29-1	TRBJ1-5	-	CSVGGQVNQPQHF	TGCAGCGTTGGCGGGCAGGTGAATCAGCCCCAGCATTTT
-	TRBV15	TRBJ2-7	-	CATSRGMWDLGSYEQYF	TGTGCCACCAGCAGAGGGATGTGGGACCTCGGCTCCTACGAGCAGTACTTC
-	TRBV11-3	TRBJ2-1	TRBD2	CASSVTSAMEQFF	TGTGCCAGCAGCGTTACTAGCGCCATGGAGCAGTTCTTC
-	TRBV7-8	TRBJ2-7	-	CASSLAPYSYEQYF	TGTGCCAGCAGCTTAGCACCGTACTCCTACGAGCAGTACTTC
-	TRBV2	TRBJ2-7	-	CASSVYPLEQYF	TGTGCCAGCAGTGTCTACCCCCTCGAGCAGTACTTC
-	TRBV10-3	TRBJ2-1	TRBD1	CAISGQGANEQFF	TGTGCCATCAGCGGACAGGGGGCGAATGAGCAGTTCTTC
many	TRBV6-5	TRBJ1-1	-	CASSYMGGDGSPEAFF	TGTGCCAGCAGTTATATGGGCGGGGACGGATCGCCTGAAGCTTTCTTT
-	TRBV5-5	TRBJ1-6	-	CASSSGGINSPLHF	TGTGCCAGCAGCAGTGGGGGGATCAATTCACCCCTCCACTTT
-	TRBV7-2	TRBJ1-3	TRBD1	CASSLQGGDTIYF	TGTGCCAGCAGTCTTCAGGGGGGGGACACCATATATTTT
medium-sized	TRBV24-1	TRBJ1-6	-	CATETVYSPLHF	TGTGCCACCGAGACAGTATACTCACCCCTCCACTTT
many	TRBV2	TRBJ1-1	TRBD1	CASSDGTANTEAFF	TGTGCCAGCAGTGATGGGACAGCGAACACTGAAGCTTTCTTT
-	TRBV29-1	TRBJ2-1	-	CSVEWFETTYNEQFF	TGCAGCGTTGAATGGTTTGAGACAACCTACAATGAGCAGTTCTTC
few	TRBV10-2	TRBJ2-1	TRBD2	CASSLAGGYGDNEQFF	TGCGCCAGCAGTCTAGCGGGGGGGTATGGAGACAATGAGCAGTTCTTC
-	TRBV4-2	TRBJ2-3	TRBD2	CASRPLVTSERSDTQCF	TGTGCCAGCAGGCCCTTAGTCACTAGCGAAAGATCAGATACGCAGTGTTTT
-	TRBV19	TRBJ1-2	-	CASSIGFNYGYTF	TGTGCCAGTAGTATTGGCTTTAACTATGGCTACACCTTC
-	TRBV10-3	TRBJ2-1	-	CAIRGLYNEQFF	TGTGCCATCAGGGGACTTTACAATGAGCAGTTCTTC
-	TRBV24-1	TRBJ1-5	-	CATSDSGTSNQPQHF	TGTGCCACCAGTGACTCCGGGACTAGCAATCAGCCCCAGCATTTT
few	TRBV6-5	TRBJ2-4	-	CASNSRGGAAKNIQYF	TGTGCCAGCAATTCTAGGGGCGGGGCAGCCAAAAACATTCAGTACTTC
few	TRBV6-4	TRBJ2-2	-	CASSEGSSAGELFF	TGTGCCAGCAGTGAGGGCTCCTCAGCCGGGGAGCTGTTTTTT
few	TRBV4-1	TRBJ1-1	-	CASSQLQGLGGNTEAFF	TGCGCCAGCAGCCAGCTTCAGGGGCTCGGGGGGAACACTGAAGCTTTCTTT
many	TRBV6-6	TRBJ1-5	-	CASSYLEGNQPQHF	TGTGCCAGCAGTTACTTGGAGGGCAATCAGCCCCAGCATTTT
-	TRBV29-1	TRBJ1-1	TRBD1	CSVENDRGGTEAFF	TGCAGCGTTGAAAATGACAGGGGAGGTACTGAAGCTTTCTTT
-	TRBV19	TRBJ1-1	-	CAWSGGGHGNTEAFF	TGTGCCTGGAGTGGGGGGGGCCACGGGAACACTGAAGCTTTCTTT
-	TRBV19	TRBJ2-7	-	CASNRRAAGSEQYF	TGTGCCAGTAACAGAAGGGCGGCGGGGTCCGAGCAGTACTTC
-	TRBV7-9	TRBJ1-5	-	CASSMRTDTQHF	TGTGCCAGCAGCATGCGGACGGATACGCAGCATTTT
many	TRBV12-3/TRBV12-4	TRBJ1-1	TRBD1	CASSFRGPTEAFF	TGTGCCAGCAGTTTCAGGGGGCCCACTGAAGCTTTCTTT
-	TRBV5-1	TRBJ2-5	TRBD2	CAHPRGGTETQYF	TGCGCCCACCCTCGGGGGGGTACGGAGACCCAGTACTTC
many	TRBV11-2	TRBJ1-3	-	CASSLGGGASGNTIYF	TGTGCCAGCAGCTTAGGGGGGGGAGCCTCTGGAAACACCATATATTTT
many	TRBV19	TRBJ1-5	-	CASSIAPPGGAQHF	TGTGCCAGTAGTATAGCCCCGCCGGGGGGAGCCCAGCATTTT
few	TRBV15	TRBJ1-1	-	CATSRGIDRTF	TGTGCCACCAGCAGAGGAATTGACAGGACCTTT
-	TRBV20-1	TRBJ2-7	-	CSARQSYEQYF	TGCAGTGCCAGACAGTCCTACGAGCAGTACTTC
few	TRBV15	TRBJ2-7	TRBD1	CATSTPGQTYEQYF	TGTGCCACCAGCACCCCGGGACAGACCTACGAGCAGTACTTC
-	TRBV19	TRBJ2-5	-	CASSPGPVQETQYF	TGTGCCAGTAGCCCGGGACCGGTACAAGAGACCCAGTACTTC
many	TRBV2	TRBJ2-5	-	CASSTKHSVGF	TGTGCCAGCAGCACAAAACATAGCGTGGGGTTC
many	TRBV5-5	TRBJ2-1	-	CASSFVLQGENEQFF	TGTGCCAGCAGCTTTGTTCTACAGGGCGAGAATGAGCAGTTCTTC
-	TRBV2	TRBJ1-4	TRBD1	CASSEGQGGEKLFF	TGTGCCAGCAGTGAAGGACAGGGGGGTGAAAAACTGTTTTTT
-	TRBV29-1	TRBJ2-3	-	CSVIRDIISDTQYF	TGCAGCGTTATCCGGGACATTATTTCGGATACGCAGTATTTT
-	TRBV9	TRBJ1-2	-	CASSVMPDPNYGYTF	TGTGCCAGCAGCGTCATGCCAGACCCTAACTATGGCTACACCTTC
few	TRBV3-1	TRBJ1-1	TRBD1	CASSQDPGQVNTEAFF	TGTGCCAGCAGCCAAGACCCCGGACAGGTGAACACTGAAGCTTTCTTT
many	TRBV12-3/TRBV12-4	TRBJ1-6	-	CASMGSRYNSPLHF	TGTGCCAGCATGGGATCGCGCTATAATTCACCCCTCCACTTT
-	TRBV7-7	TRBJ2-7	-	CASSLHGGSEQYF	TGTGCCAGTAGCTTACATGGGGGGTCCGAGCAGTACTTC
-	TRBV29-1	TRBJ1-2	-	CSVENPSGYGYTF	TGCAGCGTTGAGAATCCTTCGGGCTATGGCTACACCTTC
-	TRBV7-3	TRBJ1-5	-	CASSYAGSSGNQPQHF	TGTGCCAGCAGCTATGCGGGGAGCTCGGGCAATCAGCCCCAGCATTTT
-	TRBV19	TRBJ1-2	-	CATDNIIGDGYTF	TGTGCCACCGACAATATAATTGGTGATGGCTACACCTTC
many	TRBV19	TRBJ1-5	-	CVSSSKASPWQPQHF	TGTGTCAGTAGTTCAAAAGCATCCCCCTGGCAGCCCCAGCATTTT
many	TRBV4-2	TRBJ2-1	TRBD2	CASSRVGAGESEQFF	TGTGCCAGCAGCCGCGTTGGGGCGGGAGAGAGTGAGCAGTTCTTC
-	TRBV11-1	TRBJ2-1	TRBD2	CASSAGLAVDNEQFF	TGTGCCAGCAGCGCGGGACTAGCGGTTGACAATGAGCAGTTCTTC
once	TRBV2	TRBJ2-2	TRBD1	CASAGQGDGELFF	TGTGCCAGCGCGGGACAGGGGGACGGGGAGCTGTTTTTT
many	TRBV9	TRBJ1-1	-	CASSVSGGEGTEAFF	TGTGCCAGCAGCGTATCGGGGGGCGAGGGCACTGAAGCTTTCTTT
-	TRBV5-4	TRBJ2-7	-	CASSLAGIQQYF	TGTGCCAGCAGCTTGGCAGGGATACAGCAGTACTTC
-	TRBV9	TRBJ2-1	-	CASSVTSGPWRGNEQFF	TGTGCCAGCAGCGTAACCTCTGGGCCCTGGCGGGGAAATGAGCAGTTCTTC
-	TRBV9	TRBJ1-2	-	CASSPKGQGMYYGYTF	TGTGCCAGCAGCCCGAAGGGCCAGGGGATGTACTATGGCTACACCTTC